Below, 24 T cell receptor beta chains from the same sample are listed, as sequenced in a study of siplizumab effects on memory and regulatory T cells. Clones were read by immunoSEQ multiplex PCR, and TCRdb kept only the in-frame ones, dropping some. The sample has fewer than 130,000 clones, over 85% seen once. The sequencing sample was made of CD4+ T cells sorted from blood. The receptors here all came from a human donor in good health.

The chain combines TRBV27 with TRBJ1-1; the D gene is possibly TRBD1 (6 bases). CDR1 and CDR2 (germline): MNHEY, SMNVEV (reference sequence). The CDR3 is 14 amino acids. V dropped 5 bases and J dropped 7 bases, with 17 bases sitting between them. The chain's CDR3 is CASSQLDRRVEAFF. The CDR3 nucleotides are TGTGCCAGCAGTCAACTTGACAGGCGCGTTGAAGCTTTCTTT.

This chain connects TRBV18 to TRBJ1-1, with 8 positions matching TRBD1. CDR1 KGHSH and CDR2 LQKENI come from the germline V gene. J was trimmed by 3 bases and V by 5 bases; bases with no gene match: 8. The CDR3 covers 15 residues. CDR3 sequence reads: CASSGMGQDYTEAFF. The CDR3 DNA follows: TGTGCCAGCTCAGGGATGGGACAGGACTACACTGAAGCTTTCTTT.

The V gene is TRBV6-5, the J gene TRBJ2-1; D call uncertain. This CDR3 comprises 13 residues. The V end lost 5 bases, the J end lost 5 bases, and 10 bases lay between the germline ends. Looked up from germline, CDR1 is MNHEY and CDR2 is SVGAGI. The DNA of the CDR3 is TGTGCCAGCAGTCCTCTTCGGGACAATGAGCAGTTCTTC. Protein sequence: CASSPLRDNEQFF.

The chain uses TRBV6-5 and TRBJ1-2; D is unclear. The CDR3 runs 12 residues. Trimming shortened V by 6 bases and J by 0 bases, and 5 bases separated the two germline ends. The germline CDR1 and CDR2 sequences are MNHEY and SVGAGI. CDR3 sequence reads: CASREPNYGYTF. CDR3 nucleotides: TGTGCCAGCAGGGAGCCTAACTATGGCTACACCTTC.

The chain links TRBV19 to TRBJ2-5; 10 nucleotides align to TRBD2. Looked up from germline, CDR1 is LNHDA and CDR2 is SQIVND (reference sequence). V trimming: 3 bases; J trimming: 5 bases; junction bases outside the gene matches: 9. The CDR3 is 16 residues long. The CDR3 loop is CASSIRSGGASETQYF. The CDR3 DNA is TGTGCCAGTAGTATCAGGAGCGGGGGGGCGAGTGAGACCCAGTACTTC.

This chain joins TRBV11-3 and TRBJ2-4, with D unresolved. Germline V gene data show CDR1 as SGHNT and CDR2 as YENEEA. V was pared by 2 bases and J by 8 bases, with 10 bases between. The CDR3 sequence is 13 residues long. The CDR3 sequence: CASSLREGHIQYF. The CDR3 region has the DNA TGTGCCAGCAGCTTAAGAGAAGGTCACATTCAGTACTTC.

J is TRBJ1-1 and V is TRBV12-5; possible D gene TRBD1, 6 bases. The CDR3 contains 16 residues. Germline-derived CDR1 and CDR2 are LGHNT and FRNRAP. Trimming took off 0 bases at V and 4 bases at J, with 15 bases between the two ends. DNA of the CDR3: TGTGCTAGTGGTTTGGTAATTAGGGGGGGCCCCACTGAAGCTTTCTTT. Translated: CASGLVIRGGPTEAFF.

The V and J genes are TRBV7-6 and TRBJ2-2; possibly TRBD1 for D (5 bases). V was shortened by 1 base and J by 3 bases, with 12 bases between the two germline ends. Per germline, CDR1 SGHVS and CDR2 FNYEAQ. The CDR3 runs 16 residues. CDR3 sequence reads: CASSLVPDSYTGELFF. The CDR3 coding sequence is TGTGCCAGCAGCTTAGTCCCTGACAGCTACACCGGGGAGCTGTTTTTT. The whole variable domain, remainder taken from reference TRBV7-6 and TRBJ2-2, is GAGVSQSPRYKVTKRGQDVALRCDPISGHVSLYWYRQALGQGPEFLTYFNYEAQQDKSGLPNDRFSAERPEGSISTLTIQRTEQRDSAMYRCASSLVPDSYTGELFFGEGSRLTVL.

The CDR3 DNA sequence: TGTGCCAGCAGCTTAGCGCTACAGGGGAAAGAGACCCAGTACTTC. This codes for CASSLALQGKETQYF. The gene calls are TRBV7-9 and TRBJ2-5; the match to TRBD1 covers 7 bases. V shed 0 bases, J shed 3 bases, and the junction held 4 bases outside the gene matches. Germline CDR1 and CDR2: SEHNR and FQNEAQ (reference sequence). The CDR3 is made up of 15 amino acids.

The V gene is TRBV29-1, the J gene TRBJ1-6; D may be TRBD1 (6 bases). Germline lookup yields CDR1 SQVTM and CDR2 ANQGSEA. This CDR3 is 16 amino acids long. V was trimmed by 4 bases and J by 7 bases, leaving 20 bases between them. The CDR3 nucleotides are TGCAGCGTTGGGGTAACTACAGGGATAGTAAATTCACCCCTCCACTTT. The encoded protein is CSVGVTTGIVNSPLHF.

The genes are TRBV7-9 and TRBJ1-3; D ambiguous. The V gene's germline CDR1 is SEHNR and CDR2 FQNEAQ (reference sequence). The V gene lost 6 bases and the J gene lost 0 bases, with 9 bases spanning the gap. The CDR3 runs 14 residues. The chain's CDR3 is CASSEWDSGNTIYF. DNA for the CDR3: TGTGCCAGCAGTGAGTGGGACTCTGGAAACACCATATATTTT.

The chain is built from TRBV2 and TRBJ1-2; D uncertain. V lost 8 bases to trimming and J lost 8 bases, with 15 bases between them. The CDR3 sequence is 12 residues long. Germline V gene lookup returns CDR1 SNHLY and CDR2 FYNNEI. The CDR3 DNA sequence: TGTGCCAGCGGGTCCGGAGTGTCGGGCTACACCTTC. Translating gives CASGSGVSGYTF. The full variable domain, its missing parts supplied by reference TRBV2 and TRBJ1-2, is EPEVTQTPSHQVTQMGQEVILRCVPISNHLYFYWYRQILGQKVEFLVSFYNNEISEKSEIFDDQFSVERPDGSNFTLKIRSTKLEDSAMYFCASGSGVSGYTFGSGTRLTVV.

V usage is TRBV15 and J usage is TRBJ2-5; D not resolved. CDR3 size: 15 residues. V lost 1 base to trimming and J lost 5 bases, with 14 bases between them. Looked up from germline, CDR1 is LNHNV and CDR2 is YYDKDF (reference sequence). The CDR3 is CATSRVSGVGETQYF. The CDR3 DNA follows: TGTGCCACCAGCAGAGTATCCGGAGTCGGGGAGACCCAGTACTTC.

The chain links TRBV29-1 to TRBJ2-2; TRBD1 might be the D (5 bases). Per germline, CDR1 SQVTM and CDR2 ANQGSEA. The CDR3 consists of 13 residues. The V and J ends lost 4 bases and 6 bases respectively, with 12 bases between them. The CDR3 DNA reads TGCAGCGTTGGGAGCAGGGTGGCCGGGGAGCTGTTTTTT. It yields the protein CSVGSRVAGELFF.

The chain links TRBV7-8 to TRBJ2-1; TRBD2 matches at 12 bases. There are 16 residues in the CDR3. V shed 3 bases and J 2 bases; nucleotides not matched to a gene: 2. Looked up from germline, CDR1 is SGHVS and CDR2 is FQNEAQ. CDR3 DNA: TGTGCCAGCAGCTTGACTAGCGGGGGAACCTACAATGAGCAGTTCTTC. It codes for CASSLTSGGTYNEQFF.

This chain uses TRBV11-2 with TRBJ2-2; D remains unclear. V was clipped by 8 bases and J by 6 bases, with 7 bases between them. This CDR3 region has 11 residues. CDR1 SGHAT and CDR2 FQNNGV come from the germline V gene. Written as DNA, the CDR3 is TGTGCCAGCGTCCGGGCCGGGGAGCTGTTTTTT. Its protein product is CASVRAGELFF. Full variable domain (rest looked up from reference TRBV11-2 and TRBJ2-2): EAGVAQSPRYKIIEKRQSVAFWCNPISGHATLYWYQQILGQGPKLLIQFQNNGVVDDSQLPKDRFSAERLKGVDSTLKIQPAKLEDSAVYLCASVRAGELFFGEGSRLTVL.

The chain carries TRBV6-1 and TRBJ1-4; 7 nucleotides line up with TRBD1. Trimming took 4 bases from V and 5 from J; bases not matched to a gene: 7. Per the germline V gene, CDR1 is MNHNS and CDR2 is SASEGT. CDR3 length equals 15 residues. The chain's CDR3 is CASSVQQGQNEKLFF. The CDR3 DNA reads TGTGCCAGCAGTGTTCAACAGGGGCAGAATGAAAAACTGTTTTTT.

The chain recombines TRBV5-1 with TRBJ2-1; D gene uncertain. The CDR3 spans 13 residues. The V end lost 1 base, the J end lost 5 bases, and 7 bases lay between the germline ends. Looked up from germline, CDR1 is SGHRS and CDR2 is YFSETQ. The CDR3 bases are TGCGCCAGCAGCTTGTTCCCGGACAATGAGCAGTTCTTC. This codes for CASSLFPDNEQFF.

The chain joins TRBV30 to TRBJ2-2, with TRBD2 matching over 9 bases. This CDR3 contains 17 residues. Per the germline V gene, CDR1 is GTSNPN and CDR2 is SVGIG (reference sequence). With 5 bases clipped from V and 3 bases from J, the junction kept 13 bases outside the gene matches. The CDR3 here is CAWHSGRGPFHTGELFF. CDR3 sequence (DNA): TGTGCCTGGCATAGCGGGAGAGGGCCCTTTCACACCGGGGAGCTGTTTTTT.

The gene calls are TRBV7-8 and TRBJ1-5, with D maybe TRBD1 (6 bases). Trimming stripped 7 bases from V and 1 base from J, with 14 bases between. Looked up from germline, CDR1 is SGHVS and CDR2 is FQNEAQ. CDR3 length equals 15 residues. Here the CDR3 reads CASTGGRESNQPQHF. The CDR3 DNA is TGTGCCAGCACCGGGGGCAGGGAAAGCAATCAGCCCCAGCATTTT.

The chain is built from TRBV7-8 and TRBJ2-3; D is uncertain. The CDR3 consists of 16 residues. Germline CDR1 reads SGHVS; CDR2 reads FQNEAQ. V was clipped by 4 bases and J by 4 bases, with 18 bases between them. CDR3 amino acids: CASSSPMGSRADTQYF. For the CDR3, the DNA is TGTGCCAGCAGCTCGCCAATGGGGTCAAGGGCAGATACGCAGTATTTT.

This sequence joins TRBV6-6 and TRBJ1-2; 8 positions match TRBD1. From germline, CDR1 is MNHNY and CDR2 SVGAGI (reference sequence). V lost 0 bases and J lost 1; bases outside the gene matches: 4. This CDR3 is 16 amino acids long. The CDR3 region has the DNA TGTGCCAGCAGTTACTCCCAGGGGGCAGATAACTATGGCTACACCTTC. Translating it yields CASSYSQGADNYGYTF.

The CDR3 protein is CASSEEVARLYNEQFF. The CDR3 nucleotides read TGTGCCAGCAGTGAGGAGGTAGCACGACTCTACAATGAGCAGTTCTTC. The chain employs TRBV25-1 and TRBJ2-1; D might be TRBD2 (5 bases). This CDR3 spans 16 amino acids. Germline loops: CDR1 MGHDK, CDR2 SYGVNS. Deletions cut 3 bases from V and 3 bases from J, with 15 bases between.

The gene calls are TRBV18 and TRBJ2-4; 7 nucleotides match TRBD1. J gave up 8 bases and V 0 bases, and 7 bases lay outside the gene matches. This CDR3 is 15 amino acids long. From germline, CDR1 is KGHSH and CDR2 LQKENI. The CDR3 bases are TGTGCCAGCTCACCACCGGATCTTCAGGGGGACATTCAGTACTTC. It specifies CASSPPDLQGDIQYF.